These T cell receptor beta chains were read from a single sample in a study of T cell responses to AZD1222 COVID-19 vaccine. Measured with immunoSEQ multiplex PCR; TCRdb has only the in-frame clones, and not every one. Among around 90,000 clones listed, 65% to 90% were seen once. The sequencing here drew on peripheral blood, taken on day 0 of AZD1222 vaccination. The receptors originated from an adult in good health. Both conserved end residues are part of each CDR3. D genes are given only for firm matches. Part of the rows lack a size; the others show once, few, many or a class for expanded clones.

d_call j_call clone_size v_call cdr3_nt cdr3_aa
TRBD1 TRBJ1-2 NA TRBV19 TGTGCCAGTAGTATAGATGGGACAGGGCTCCCCTATGGCTACACCTTC CASSIDGTGLPYGYTF
NA TRBJ2-7 few TRBV19 TGTGCCAGTAGTGATAGGACTGGAAGCTCCTACGAGCAGTACTTC CASSDRTGSSYEQYF
NA TRBJ1-4 once TRBV9 TGTGCCAGCAATAAGGGGACCGCAACTAATGAAAAACTGTTTTTT CASNKGTATNEKLFF
TRBD1 TRBJ1-4 NA TRBV2 TGTGCCAGCAGTCAGGGGGGCGCTAATGAAAAACTGTTTTTT CASSQGGANEKLFF
TRBD1 TRBJ1-1 NA TRBV7-2 TGTGCCAGCAGGCCACAGGGGGCTGGTACTGAAGCTTTCTTT CASRPQGAGTEAFF
NA TRBJ1-2 NA TRBV6-6 TGTGCCAGCAGTCACGGGACTTCGGAGTCATGGGGCTATGGCTACACCTTC CASSHGTSESWGYGYTF
NA TRBJ2-7 NA TRBV27 TGTGCCAGTCGGACCCCAGGAGAAGGGCAGTACTTC CASRTPGEGQYF
TRBD1 TRBJ1-6 few TRBV5-6 TGTGCCAGCAGCTTGGCGGGACAGTATTATTCACCCCTCCACTTT CASSLAGQYYSPLHF
NA TRBJ2-1 NA TRBV5-1 TGCGCCAGCAGCTTGGGGCGTAGTAATGAGCAGTTCTTC CASSLGRSNEQFF
NA TRBJ1-1 NA TRBV11-3 TGTGCCAGCAGCTTCGATTCCCTTGGCACTGAAGCTTTCTTT CASSFDSLGTEAFF
TRBD1 TRBJ2-2 NA TRBV2 TGTGCCAGCAGGCCGGGACAGCGCACCGGGGAGCTGTTTTTT CASRPGQRTGELFF
NA TRBJ2-2 NA TRBV19 TGTGCCAGTAGTACCCGGGTAAGGGAGAACACCGGGGAGCTGTTTTTT CASSTRVRENTGELFF
TRBD1 TRBJ1-1 NA TRBV19 TGTGCCAGTAGTCTCCAGGGGGCGCCGGGAACTGAAGCTTTCTTT CASSLQGAPGTEAFF
NA TRBJ2-7 NA TRBV29-1 TGCAGCGTTGTTGGGGGGGGCCGTGAGCAGTACTTC CSVVGGGREQYF
TRBD1 TRBJ2-2 NA TRBV18 TGTGCCAGCTCCCTAACGAATGCCGGGACAGGGAACACCGGGGAGCTGTTTTTT CASSLTNAGTGNTGELFF
NA TRBJ1-1 NA TRBV3-1/TRBV3-2 TGTGCCAGCAGCCGAGAGCTCGGACACGATAACACTGAAGCTTTCTTT CASSRELGHDNTEAFF
TRBD2 TRBJ2-3 NA TRBV7-9 TGTGCCAGCAGCGCCGAACTAGCGGGGTTCACAGATACGCAGTATTTT CASSAELAGFTDTQYF
NA TRBJ1-1 NA TRBV7-9 TGTGCCAGCAGCCCAGGGTACACTGAAGCTTTCTTT CASSPGYTEAFF
NA TRBJ1-4 NA TRBV19 TGTGCCAGTAGTATCGGCCCCCTTCCGAATGAAAAACTGTTTTTT CASSIGPLPNEKLFF
NA TRBJ2-1 NA TRBV5-8 TGTGCCAGCAACGGACGCACGGGTTTCTACAATGAGCAGTTCTTC CASNGRTGFYNEQFF
NA TRBJ1-1 few TRBV11-2 TGTGCCAGCAGCTTAATGGGAAGGAGGAACACTGAAGCTTTCTTT CASSLMGRRNTEAFF
NA TRBJ2-7 few TRBV2 TGTGCCAGTCTACTACAGGGTTTGGCCAACGAGCAGTACTTC CASLLQGLANEQYF
TRBD2 TRBJ2-1 NA TRBV6-5 TGTGCCAGCAGAAGCGGGGGGGCCTTCAATGAGCAGTTCTTC CASRSGGAFNEQFF
NA TRBJ1-5 once TRBV3-1/TRBV3-2 TGTGCCAGCAGCCAAGACCCAGACCAGCCCCAGCATTTT CASSQDPDQPQHF
NA TRBJ2-7 NA TRBV5-1 TGCGCCAGCAGCTTGGACGGGAGAGGCTACGAGCAGTACTTC CASSLDGRGYEQYF
TRBD1 TRBJ1-3 NA TRBV6-5 TGTGCCAGCGCACGAGACAGGGGAGGCACCATATATTTT CASARDRGGTIYF
TRBD1 TRBJ2-7 many TRBV4-1 TGCGCCAGCAGCCGCACCGTGACAGGGAACAGCGAGCAGTACTTC CASSRTVTGNSEQYF
NA TRBJ1-4 NA TRBV7-8 TGTGCCAGCAGCCTCGGGTGGGATGAAAAACTGTTTTTT CASSLGWDEKLFF
NA TRBJ1-5 NA TRBV5-8 TGTGCCAGCAGCTTGCCCGGTCAGCCCCAGCATTTT CASSLPGQPQHF
TRBD1 TRBJ1-2 NA TRBV9 TGTGCCAGCAGCGAACAGACAGGGTTAGGAAACTATGGCTACACCTTC CASSEQTGLGNYGYTF
NA TRBJ2-1 NA TRBV27 TGTGCCAGCAGTTTATTGGGCAGCGCCAATGAGCAGTTCTTC CASSLLGSANEQFF
NA TRBJ2-5 few TRBV10-3 TGTGCCATCAGCCCCCGGGACACCCCTGGGGAGACCCAGTACTTC CAISPRDTPGETQYF
NA TRBJ2-5 NA TRBV2 TGTGCCAGCAGTGAAGCTGTGGGATCTGGGGAGACCCAGTACTTC CASSEAVGSGETQYF
TRBD2 TRBJ2-7 NA TRBV6-5 TGTGCCAGCAGTTACGGCGGGGGGACCGAGCAGTACTTC CASSYGGGTEQYF
NA TRBJ2-5 NA TRBV18 TGTGCCAGCTCGTCCCAAGCCCAAGAGACCCAGTACTTC CASSSQAQETQYF
NA TRBJ1-5 NA TRBV2 TGTGCCAGCAGCGGCGGGACCGCGAGTTACAATCAGCCCCAGCATTTT CASSGGTASYNQPQHF
NA TRBJ1-2 NA TRBV3-1/TRBV3-2 TGTGCCAGCAGCCAAGATGTCAGCTATGGCTACACCTTC CASSQDVSYGYTF
TRBD2 TRBJ2-2 NA TRBV6-4 TGTGCCAGCAGCCGACTAGCAGGAAGGGGTGCGAACACCGGGGAGCTGTTTTTT CASSRLAGRGANTGELFF
TRBD1 TRBJ1-5 NA TRBV15 TGTGCCACCAGCAGTGACAGGGGCGCTCGTCAGCCCCAGCATTTT CATSSDRGARQPQHF
TRBD2 TRBJ2-7 NA TRBV11-2 TGTGCCAGCAGCTTACCCCCAAAGCGGGGTCCCTACGAGCAGTACTTC CASSLPPKRGPYEQYF
NA TRBJ2-7 NA TRBV11-2 TGTGCCAGCAGCTGGGGATCGGGGGCTATGAACGAGCAGTACTTC CASSWGSGAMNEQYF
NA TRBJ1-1 NA TRBV7-2 TGTGCCAGCAGCTTAGGCGGGGGGGGTAGTACTGAAGCTTTCTTT CASSLGGGGSTEAFF
NA TRBJ1-1 NA TRBV12-3/TRBV12-4 TGTGCCAGCATCTCCCCTGGTAGGGAGGCTTTCTTT CASISPGREAFF
NA TRBJ2-4 NA TRBV29-1 TGCAGCGTTTATCATACCAATATTCAGTACTTC CSVYHTNIQYF
NA TRBJ2-7 NA TRBV30 TGTGCCTGGCGGACGGTTTCCTACGAGCAGTACTTC CAWRTVSYEQYF
NA TRBJ1-4 NA TRBV6-5 TGTGCCAGCAGCCTACGAGGCCCCCCTGAAAAACTGTTTTTT CASSLRGPPEKLFF